This T cell receptor (beta chain) was profiled in a study of human T cells and chemical hapten exposure. TCRdb ran MiXCR on the RACE reads and lists one entry per CDR3 protein. The table has 87,000 or so distinct CDR3 sequences, around 10% seen once. The CDR3 contains 15 residues. Trimming took 2 bases from V and 3 from J; bases not matched to a gene: 7. Germline V gene data show CDR1 as SGHTA and CDR2 as FQGNSA. The time point: pre-sensitization, week 0. Stated treatment: therapeutic diphenylcyclopropenone sensitization with weekly scalp DPC. General study results and limits: TCRs whose frequency exceeded 1 in 1000 remained the same following DPC sensitization.

On this clonotype itself: What it binds is unknown.

The chain uses TRBV7-2 and TRBJ2-7, with TRBD1 matching over 7 bases. The sample in question was whole blood, obtained in connection with sensitization to the hapten diphenylcyclopropenone (DPC). The TCR originated in a middle-aged woman with alopecia areata. Some clones in this sample may be carry-over from other donors' samples. The CDR3 loop is CASSLLAPGGYEQYF. The DNA for the CDR3 is TGTGCCAGCAGCTTATTAGCCCCAGGGGGCTACGAGCAGTACTTC.